Below, 3 T cell receptor beta chains from the same sample are listed, as sequenced in a study of cytomegalovirus exposure and HLA in healthy donors. Using immunoSEQ multiplex PCR, the repertoire was profiled, and TCRdb retains in-frame clones only, with some absent. This table has approximately 160,000 clones, approximately 84% appearing once. The sample consisted of PBMCs. Receptor source: a man aged 25 to 40 in good health and CMV-seropositive.

The CDR3 nucleotides read TGTGCCAGCAGTCATGCTAGGACAGGGGGTATCTATGGCTACACCTTC. Residues: CASSHARTGGIYGYTF. The V and J genes are TRBV9 and TRBJ1-2; 10 bases are shared with TRBD1. The V gene end was trimmed by 5 bases and the J gene end by 4 bases; junction bases not matched to a gene: 11. The CDR3 covers 16 residues. The V gene's germline CDR1 is SGDLS and CDR2 YYNGEE.

The V gene is TRBV27, the J gene TRBJ1-6; D may be TRBD1 (6 bases). The CDR3 sequence is 14 residues long. Germline V gene sequence: CDR1 MNHEY, CDR2 SMNVEV (reference sequence). The germline V and J ends were trimmed by 5 bases and 9 bases, with 14 bases remaining between them. The CDR3 protein is CASSPQQGFSPLHF. The CDR3 DNA is TGTGCCAGCAGTCCCCAACAGGGTTTTTCACCCCTCCACTTT.

This clone was recorded a few times. The CDR3 bases are TGCAGCGTTGAAGTTCAGGGCTGGAACACTGAAGCTTTCTTT. Residues: CSVEVQGWNTEAFF. This rearrangement joins TRBV29-1 to TRBJ1-1, with a tentative D call TRBD1 (5 bases). This CDR3 has 14 amino acids. Trimming stripped 1 base from V and 1 base from J, with 10 bases between. Looked up from germline, CDR1 is SQVTM and CDR2 is ANQGSEA.